This record covers a single T cell receptor beta chain. Its antigen is still unknown. Trimming shortened V by 5 bases and J by 0 bases, and 11 bases separated the two germline ends. Germline V gives CDR1 MNHEY, CDR2 SMNVEV (reference sequence). This CDR3 has 16 residues. These data originate in a study of T cell responses to AZD1222 COVID-19 vaccine. Overall study results and limits: Rises in breadth and depth of Spike-specific TCRs came after two AZD1222 doses. Reportedly, nearly half of unique spike TCRs recognized epitopes outside B.1.351/B.1.1.7 mutations.

The data were produced by immunoSEQ multiplex PCR, yet TCRdb's version contains in-frame clones alone and is incomplete. Seen here are about 110,000 clones, around 90% observed once, and the top ten hold approximately 8.2%. The origin of this receptor is an adult who received the AZD1222 COVID-19 vaccine. Sequenced material: peripheral blood, taken 28 days after the second AZD1222 dose. The chain carries TRBV27 and TRBJ2-6; maybe TRBD2 (5 bases). CDR3 in DNA: TGTGCCAGCAGTCCCGGGAAAGACTCTGGGGCCAACGTCCTGACTTTC. It yields the protein CASSPGKDSGANVLTF. Full variable domain (remainder filled in from reference TRBV27 and TRBJ2-6): EAQVTQNPRYLITVTGKKLTVTCSQNMNHEYMSWYRQDPGLGLRQIYYSMNVEVTDKGDVPEGYKVSRKEKRNFPLILESPSPNQTSLYFCASSPGKDSGANVLTFGAGSRLTVL.